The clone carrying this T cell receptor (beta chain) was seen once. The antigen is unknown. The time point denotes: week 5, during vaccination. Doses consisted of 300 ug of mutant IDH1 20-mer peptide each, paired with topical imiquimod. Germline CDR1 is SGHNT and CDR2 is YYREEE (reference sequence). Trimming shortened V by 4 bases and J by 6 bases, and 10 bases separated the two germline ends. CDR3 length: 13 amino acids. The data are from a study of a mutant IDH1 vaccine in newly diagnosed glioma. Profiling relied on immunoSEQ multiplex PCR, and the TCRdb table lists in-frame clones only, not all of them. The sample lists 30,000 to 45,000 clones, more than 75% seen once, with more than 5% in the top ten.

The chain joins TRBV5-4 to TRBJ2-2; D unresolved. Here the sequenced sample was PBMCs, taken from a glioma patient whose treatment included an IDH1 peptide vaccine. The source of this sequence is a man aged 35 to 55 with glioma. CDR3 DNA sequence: TGTGCCAGCAGCCCCGGTCCGGCCGGGGAGCTGTTTTTT. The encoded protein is CASSPGPAGELFF.